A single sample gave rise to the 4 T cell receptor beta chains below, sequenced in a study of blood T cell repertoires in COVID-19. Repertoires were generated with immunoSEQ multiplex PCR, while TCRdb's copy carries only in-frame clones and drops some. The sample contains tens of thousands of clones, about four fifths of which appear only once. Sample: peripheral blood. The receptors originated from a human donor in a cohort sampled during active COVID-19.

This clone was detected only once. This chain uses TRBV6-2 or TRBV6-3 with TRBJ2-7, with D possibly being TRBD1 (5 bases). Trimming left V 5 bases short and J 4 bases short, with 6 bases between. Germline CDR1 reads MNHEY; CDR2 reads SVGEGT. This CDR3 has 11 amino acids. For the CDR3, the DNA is TGTGCCAGCAGTAGACAGTACGAGCAGTACTTC. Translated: CASSRQYEQYF.

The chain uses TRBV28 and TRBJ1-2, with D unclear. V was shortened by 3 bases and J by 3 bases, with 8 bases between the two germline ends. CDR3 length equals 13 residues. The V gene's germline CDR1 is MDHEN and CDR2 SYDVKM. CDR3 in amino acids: CASSFVSDYGYTF. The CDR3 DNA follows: TGTGCCAGCAGTTTCGTTTCGGACTATGGCTACACCTTC.

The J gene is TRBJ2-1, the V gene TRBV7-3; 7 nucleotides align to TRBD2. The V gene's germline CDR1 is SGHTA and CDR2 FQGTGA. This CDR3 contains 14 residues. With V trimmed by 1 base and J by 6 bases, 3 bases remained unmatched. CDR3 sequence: CASSLMSGTNEQFF. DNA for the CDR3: TGTGCCAGCAGCTTAATGAGCGGGACCAATGAGCAGTTCTTC.

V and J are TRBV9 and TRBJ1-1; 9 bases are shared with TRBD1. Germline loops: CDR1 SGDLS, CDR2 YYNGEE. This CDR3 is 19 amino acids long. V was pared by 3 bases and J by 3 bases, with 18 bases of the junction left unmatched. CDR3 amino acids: CASSAGPGTGYRVDTEAFF. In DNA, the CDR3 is TGTGCCAGCAGCGCGGGGCCCGGGACAGGGTACCGGGTTGACACTGAAGCTTTCTTT.